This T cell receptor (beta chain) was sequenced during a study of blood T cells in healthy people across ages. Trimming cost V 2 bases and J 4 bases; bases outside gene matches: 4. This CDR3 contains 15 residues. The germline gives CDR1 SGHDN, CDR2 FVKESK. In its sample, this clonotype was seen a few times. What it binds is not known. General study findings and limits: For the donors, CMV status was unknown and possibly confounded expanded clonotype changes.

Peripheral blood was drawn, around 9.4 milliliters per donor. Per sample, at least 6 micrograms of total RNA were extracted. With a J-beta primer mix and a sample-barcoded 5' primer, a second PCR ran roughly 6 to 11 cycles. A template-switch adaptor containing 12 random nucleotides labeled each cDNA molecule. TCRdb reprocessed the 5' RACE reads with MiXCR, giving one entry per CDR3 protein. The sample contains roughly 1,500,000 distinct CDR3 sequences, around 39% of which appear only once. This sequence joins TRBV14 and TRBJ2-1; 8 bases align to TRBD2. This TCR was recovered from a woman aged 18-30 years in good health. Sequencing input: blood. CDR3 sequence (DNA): TGTGCCAGCAGCCAATACACTAGCGGATACAATGAGCAGTTCTTC. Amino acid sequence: CASSQYTSGYNEQFF.